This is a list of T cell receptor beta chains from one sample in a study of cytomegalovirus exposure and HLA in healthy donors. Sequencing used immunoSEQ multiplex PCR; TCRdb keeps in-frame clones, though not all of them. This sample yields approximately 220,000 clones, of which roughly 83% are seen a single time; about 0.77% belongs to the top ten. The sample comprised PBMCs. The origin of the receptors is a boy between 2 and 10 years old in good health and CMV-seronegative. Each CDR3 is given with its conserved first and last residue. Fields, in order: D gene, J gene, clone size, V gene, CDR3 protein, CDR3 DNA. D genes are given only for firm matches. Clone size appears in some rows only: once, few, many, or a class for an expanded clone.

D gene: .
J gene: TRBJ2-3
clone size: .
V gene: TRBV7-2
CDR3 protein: CASSPLASTDTQYF
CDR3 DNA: TGTGCCAGCAGCCCCCTAGCGAGCACAGATACGCAGTATTTT

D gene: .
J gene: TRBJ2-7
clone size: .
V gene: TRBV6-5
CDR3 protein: CASSYSPRETYEQYF
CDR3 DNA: TGTGCCAGCAGTTACTCTCCCAGGGAAACCTACGAGCAGTACTTC

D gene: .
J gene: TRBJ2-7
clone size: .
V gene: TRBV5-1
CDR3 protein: CASTISGGPYEQYF
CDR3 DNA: TGCGCCAGCACAATTTCAGGGGGGCCCTACGAGCAGTACTTC

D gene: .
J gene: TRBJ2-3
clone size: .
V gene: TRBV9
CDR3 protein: CASSVVGRDTDTQYF
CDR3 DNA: TGTGCCAGCAGCGTAGTCGGGCGGGACACAGATACGCAGTATTTT

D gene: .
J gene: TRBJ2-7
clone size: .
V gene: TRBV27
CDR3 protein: CASSLGAGPYEQYF
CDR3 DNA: TGTGCCAGCAGTTTGGGGGCAGGACCCTACGAGCAGTACTTC

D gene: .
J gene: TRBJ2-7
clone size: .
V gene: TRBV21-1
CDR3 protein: CASTKPRDRVHEQYF
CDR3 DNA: TGTGCCAGCACCAAACCCCGGGACAGGGTACACGAGCAGTACTTC

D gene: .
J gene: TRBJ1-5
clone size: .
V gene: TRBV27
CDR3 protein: CASSPTGGNQPQHF
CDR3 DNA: TGTGCCAGCAGTCCTACGGGTGGCAATCAGCCCCAGCATTTT

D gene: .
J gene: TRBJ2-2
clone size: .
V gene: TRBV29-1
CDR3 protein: CSVDARTGELFF
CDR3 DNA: TGCAGCGTTGATGCTAGAACCGGGGAGCTGTTTTTT

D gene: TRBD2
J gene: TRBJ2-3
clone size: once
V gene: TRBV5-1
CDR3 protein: CASSSLAGGRTDTQYF
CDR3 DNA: TGCGCCAGCAGCTCCTTAGCGGGAGGGCGCACAGATACGCAGTATTTT

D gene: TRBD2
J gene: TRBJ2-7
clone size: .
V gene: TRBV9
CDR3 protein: CASSVDGGTSIYEQYF
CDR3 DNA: TGTGCCAGCAGCGTAGATGGAGGGACTAGTATCTACGAGCAGTACTTC

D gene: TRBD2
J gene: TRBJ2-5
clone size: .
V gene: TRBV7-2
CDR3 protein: CASSSTSVGETQYF
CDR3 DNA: TGTGCCAGCAGCTCGACTAGCGTAGGGGAGACCCAGTACTTC

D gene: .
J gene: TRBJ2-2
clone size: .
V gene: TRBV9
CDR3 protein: CASSVETGGPVGELFF
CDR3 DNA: TGTGCCAGCAGCGTAGAAACTGGCGGCCCTGTCGGGGAGCTGTTTTTT

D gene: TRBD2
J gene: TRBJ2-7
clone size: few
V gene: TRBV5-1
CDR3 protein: CASSLLAGYVNEQYF
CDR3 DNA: TGCGCCAGCAGCTTACTAGCGGGGTATGTTAACGAGCAGTACTTC

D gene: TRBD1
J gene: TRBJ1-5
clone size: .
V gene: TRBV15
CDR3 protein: CATSGRTGGNQPQHF
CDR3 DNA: TGTGCCACCAGCGGAAGGACAGGGGGGAATCAGCCCCAGCATTTT

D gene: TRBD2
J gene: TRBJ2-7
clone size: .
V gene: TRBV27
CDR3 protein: CASSQGLDYYEQYF
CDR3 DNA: TGTGCCAGCAGTCAGGGACTAGACTACTACGAGCAGTACTTC

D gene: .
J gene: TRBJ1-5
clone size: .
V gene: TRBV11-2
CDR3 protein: CASSLGQASNQPQHF
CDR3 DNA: TGTGCCAGCAGCTTAGGGCAGGCCAGCAATCAGCCCCAGCATTTT

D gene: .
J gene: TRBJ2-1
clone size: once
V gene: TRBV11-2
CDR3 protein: CASSLVPPREQFF
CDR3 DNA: TGTGCCAGCAGCTTAGTTCCCCCCCGTGAGCAGTTCTTC

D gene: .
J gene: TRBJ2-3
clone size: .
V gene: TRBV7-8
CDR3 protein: CASSPNLGRRASTDTQYF
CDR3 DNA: TGTGCCAGCAGCCCCAACTTGGGAAGGCGGGCATCCACAGATACGCAGTATTTT

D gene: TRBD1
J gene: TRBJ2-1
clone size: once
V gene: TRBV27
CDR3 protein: CASRPTGTGNYNEQFF
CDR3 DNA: TGTGCCAGCAGGCCAACCGGGACAGGTAACTACAATGAGCAGTTCTTC

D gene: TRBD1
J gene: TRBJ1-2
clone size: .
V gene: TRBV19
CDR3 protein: CASRGQRTGPPNYGYTF
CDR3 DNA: TGTGCCAGTAGGGGTCAACGGACAGGGCCGCCTAACTATGGCTACACCTTC

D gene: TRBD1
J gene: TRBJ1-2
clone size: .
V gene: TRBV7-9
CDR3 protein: CASRSGDRGFLDYGYTF
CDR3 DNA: TGTGCCAGCAGGTCCGGGGACAGGGGATTTTTGGACTATGGCTACACCTTC

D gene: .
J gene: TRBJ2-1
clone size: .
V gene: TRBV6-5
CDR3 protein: CASQNINEQFF
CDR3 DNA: TGTGCCTCACAAAATATCAATGAGCAGTTCTTC

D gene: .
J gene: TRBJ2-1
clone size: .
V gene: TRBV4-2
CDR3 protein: CASSQDQTPNEQFF
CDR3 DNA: TGTGCCAGCAGCCAAGACCAAACTCCCAATGAGCAGTTCTTC

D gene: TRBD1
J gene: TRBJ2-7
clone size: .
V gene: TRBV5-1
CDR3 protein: CASSRLGQDISYEQYF
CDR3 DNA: TGCGCCAGCAGCCGCCTAGGACAGGATATCTCCTACGAGCAGTACTTC

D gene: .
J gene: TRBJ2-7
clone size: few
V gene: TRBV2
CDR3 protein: CASSEKGLSYEQYF
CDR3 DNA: TGTGCCAGCAGTGAAAAGGGACTTTCCTACGAGCAGTACTTC

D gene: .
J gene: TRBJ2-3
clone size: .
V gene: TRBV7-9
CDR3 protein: CASSLARGEGFDTQYF
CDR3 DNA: TGTGCCAGCAGCTTAGCGAGGGGGGAGGGCTTTGATACGCAGTATTTT

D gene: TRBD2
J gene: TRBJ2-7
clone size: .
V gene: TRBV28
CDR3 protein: CASSFILAGAGEQYF
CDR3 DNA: TGTGCCAGCAGTTTTATCCTAGCGGGAGCTGGGGAGCAGTACTTC

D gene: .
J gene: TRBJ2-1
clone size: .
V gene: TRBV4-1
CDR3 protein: CASSQDASSFVEQFF
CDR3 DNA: TGCGCCAGCAGCCAAGATGCGTCAAGCTTTGTTGAGCAGTTCTTC

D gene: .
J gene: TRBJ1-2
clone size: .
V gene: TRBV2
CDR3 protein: CASSGGEGHGYTF
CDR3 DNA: TGTGCCAGCAGTGGTGGGGAGGGCCATGGCTACACCTTC

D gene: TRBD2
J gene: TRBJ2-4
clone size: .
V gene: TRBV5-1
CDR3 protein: CASSLTTSDKNIQYF
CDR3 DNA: TGCGCCAGCAGCTTAACGACTAGCGACAAAAACATTCAGTACTTC

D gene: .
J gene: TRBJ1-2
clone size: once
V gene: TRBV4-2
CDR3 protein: CASSQPRGSANYGYTF
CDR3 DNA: TGTGCCAGCAGCCAACCTCGGGGGTCCGCCAACTATGGCTACACCTTC

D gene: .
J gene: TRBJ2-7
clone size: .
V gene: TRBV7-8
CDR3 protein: CAGCVEQYF
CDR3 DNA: TGTGCCGGCTGTGTAGAGCAGTACTTC

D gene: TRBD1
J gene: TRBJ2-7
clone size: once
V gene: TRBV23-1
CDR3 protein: CASSQSRQGAPYEQYF
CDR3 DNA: TGCGCCAGCAGTCAATCGAGACAGGGAGCCCCCTACGAGCAGTACTTC

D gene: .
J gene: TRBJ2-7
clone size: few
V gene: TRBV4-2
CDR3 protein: CASSQDARREQYF
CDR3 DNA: TGTGCCAGCAGCCAAGATGCACGGAGGGAGCAGTACTTC

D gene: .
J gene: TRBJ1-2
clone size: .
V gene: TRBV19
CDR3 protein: CASSPPLLDGYTF
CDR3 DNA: TGTGCCAGTAGTCCCCCTCTCCTAGATGGCTACACCTTC

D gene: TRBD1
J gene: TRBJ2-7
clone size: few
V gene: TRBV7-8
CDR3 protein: CASSSRDRGIYEQYF
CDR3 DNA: TGTGCCAGCAGCTCGAGGGACAGGGGGATCTACGAGCAGTACTTC

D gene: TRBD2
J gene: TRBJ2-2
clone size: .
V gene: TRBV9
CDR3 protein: CASSDPGLGTGELFF
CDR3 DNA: TGTGCCAGCAGCGATCCAGGACTAGGCACCGGGGAGCTGTTTTTT

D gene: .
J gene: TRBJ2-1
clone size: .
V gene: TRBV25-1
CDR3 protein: CASSPGDYNEQFF
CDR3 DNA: TGTGCCAGCAGTCCAGGGGACTACAATGAGCAGTTCTTC

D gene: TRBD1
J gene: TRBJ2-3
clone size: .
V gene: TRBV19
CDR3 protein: CASSIDRGSTDTQYF
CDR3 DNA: TGTGCCAGTAGTATCGACAGGGGCAGCACAGATACGCAGTATTTT